This T cell receptor (beta chain) was profiled in a study of cytomegalovirus exposure and HLA in healthy donors. PCR used 60 Vbeta primers and 13 Jbeta primers. Produced via immunoSEQ multiplex PCR; TCRdb's table is partial and in-frame only. Here the sample spans roughly 170,000 clones, more than 60% being singletons. Study results and limitations: Most of the CMV-associated TCR beta chains (in a later analysis) appeared to be HLA-restricted.

Note on this clone: The target antigen is unknown.

Losses at the gene ends were 6 bases for V and 3 bases for J; bases not matched to a gene: 5. Germline V CDR1 and CDR2: SQVTM, ANQGSEA. This CDR3 region has 14 residues. The sample consisted of PBMCs. The clonotype comes from a woman in her twenties or thirties in good health and CMV-seropositive. The chain is built from TRBV29-1 and TRBJ2-1; TRBD1 matches 10 bases. The CDR3: CSVVGQGLYNEQFF. The DNA of the CDR3 is TGCAGCGTCGTGGGACAGGGGCTCTACAATGAGCAGTTCTTC.